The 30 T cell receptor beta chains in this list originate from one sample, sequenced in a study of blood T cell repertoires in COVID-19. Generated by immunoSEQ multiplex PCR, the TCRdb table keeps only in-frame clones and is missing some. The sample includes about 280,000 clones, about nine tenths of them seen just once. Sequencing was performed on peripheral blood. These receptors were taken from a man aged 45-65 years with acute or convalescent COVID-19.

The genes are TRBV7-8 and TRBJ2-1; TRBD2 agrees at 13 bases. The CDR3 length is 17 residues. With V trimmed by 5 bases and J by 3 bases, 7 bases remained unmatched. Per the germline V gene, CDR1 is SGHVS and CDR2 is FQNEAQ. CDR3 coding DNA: TGTGCCAGCAGCCTTACTAGCGGGGGGGCAGTCTACAATGAGCAGTTCTTC. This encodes CASSLTSGGAVYNEQFF.

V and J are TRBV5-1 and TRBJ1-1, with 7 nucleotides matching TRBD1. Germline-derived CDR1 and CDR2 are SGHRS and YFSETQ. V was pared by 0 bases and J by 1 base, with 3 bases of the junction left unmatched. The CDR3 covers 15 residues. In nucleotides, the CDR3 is TGCGCCAGCAGCTTGGCCCCAGGGGGGAACACTGAAGCTTTCTTT. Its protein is CASSLAPGGNTEAFF.

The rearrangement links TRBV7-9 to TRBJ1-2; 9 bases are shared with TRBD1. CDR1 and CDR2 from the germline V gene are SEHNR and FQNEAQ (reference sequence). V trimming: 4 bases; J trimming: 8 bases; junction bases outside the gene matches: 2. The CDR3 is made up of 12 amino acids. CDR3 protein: CASSYGQGGYTF. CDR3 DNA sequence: TGTGCCAGCAGCTATGGACAGGGGGGCTACACCTTC.

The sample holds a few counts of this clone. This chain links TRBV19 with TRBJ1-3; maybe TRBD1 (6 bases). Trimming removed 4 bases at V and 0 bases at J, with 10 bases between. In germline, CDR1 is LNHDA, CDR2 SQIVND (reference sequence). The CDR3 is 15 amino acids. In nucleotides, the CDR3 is TGTGCCAGTAGTAAGCCGACAGGCTCTGGAAACACCATATATTTT. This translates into CASSKPTGSGNTIYF.

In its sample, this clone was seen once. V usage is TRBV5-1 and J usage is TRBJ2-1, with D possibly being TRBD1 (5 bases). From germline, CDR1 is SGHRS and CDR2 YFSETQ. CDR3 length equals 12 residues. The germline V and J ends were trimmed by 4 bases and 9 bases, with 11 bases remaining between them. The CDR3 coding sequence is TGCGCCAGCAGCGAACCCCAGGGTGAGCAGTTCTTC. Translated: CASSEPQGEQFF.

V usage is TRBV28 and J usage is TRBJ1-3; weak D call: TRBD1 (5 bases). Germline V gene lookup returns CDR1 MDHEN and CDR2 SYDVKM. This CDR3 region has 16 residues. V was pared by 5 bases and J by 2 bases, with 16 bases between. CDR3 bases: TGTGCCAGCAGTCCCAATTGGGGCACCCCTGGAAACACCATATATTTT. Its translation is CASSPNWGTPGNTIYF.

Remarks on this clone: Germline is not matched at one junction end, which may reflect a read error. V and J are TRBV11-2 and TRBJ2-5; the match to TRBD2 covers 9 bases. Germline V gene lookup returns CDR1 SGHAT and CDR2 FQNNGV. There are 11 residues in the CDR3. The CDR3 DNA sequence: TGTGCCAGCTCCAGGGCGGGGGGGTCCCACTTC. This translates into CASSRAGGSHF. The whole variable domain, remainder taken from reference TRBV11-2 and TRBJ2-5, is EAGVAQSPRYKIIEKRQSVAFWCNPISGHATLYWYQQILGQGPKLLIQFQNNGVVDDSQLPKDRFSAERLKGVDSTLKIQPAKLEDSAVYLCASSRAGGSHFGPGTRLLVL.

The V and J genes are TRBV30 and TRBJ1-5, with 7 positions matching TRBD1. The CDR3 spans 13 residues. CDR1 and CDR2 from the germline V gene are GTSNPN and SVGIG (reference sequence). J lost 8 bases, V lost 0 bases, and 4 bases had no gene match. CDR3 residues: CAWSVGQGEPQHF. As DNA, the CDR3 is TGTGCCTGGAGTGTCGGTCAGGGGGAGCCCCAGCATTTT.

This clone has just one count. CDR3 in DNA: TGTGCCAGCAGCCCTACAGGAAAAACGAGCCTGAACACCGGGGAGCTGTTTTTT. It specifies CASSPTGKTSLNTGELFF. This sequence joins TRBV3-1 (or the pseudogene TRBV3-2) and TRBJ2-2, with a possible D match to TRBD1 (5 bases). Trimming cost V 4 bases and J 1 base, with 19 bases left between them. CDR3 length equals 18 residues. Germline CDR1 reads LGHDT; CDR2 reads YNNKEL (reference sequence).

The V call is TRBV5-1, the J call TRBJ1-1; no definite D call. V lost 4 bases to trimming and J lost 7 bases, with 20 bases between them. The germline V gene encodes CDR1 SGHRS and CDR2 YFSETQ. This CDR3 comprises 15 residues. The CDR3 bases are TGCGCCAGCAGCGCTGCGCAGGCCGAAGGAGGTGAAGCTTTCTTT. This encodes CASSAAQAEGGEAFF.

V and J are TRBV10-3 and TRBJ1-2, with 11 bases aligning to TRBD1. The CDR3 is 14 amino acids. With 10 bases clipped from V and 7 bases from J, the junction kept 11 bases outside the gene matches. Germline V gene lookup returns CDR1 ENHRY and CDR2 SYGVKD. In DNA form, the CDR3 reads TGTGCCAACCGGAACGGGACAGGGGGGACTGGCTACACCTTC. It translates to CANRNGTGGTGYTF.

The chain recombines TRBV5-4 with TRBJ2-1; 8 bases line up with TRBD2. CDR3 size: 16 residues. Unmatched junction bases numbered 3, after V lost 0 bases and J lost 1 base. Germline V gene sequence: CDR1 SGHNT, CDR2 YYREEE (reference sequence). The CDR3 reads CASSLGRGASYNEQFF. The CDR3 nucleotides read TGTGCCAGCAGCTTGGGGCGGGGGGCGTCCTACAATGAGCAGTTCTTC.

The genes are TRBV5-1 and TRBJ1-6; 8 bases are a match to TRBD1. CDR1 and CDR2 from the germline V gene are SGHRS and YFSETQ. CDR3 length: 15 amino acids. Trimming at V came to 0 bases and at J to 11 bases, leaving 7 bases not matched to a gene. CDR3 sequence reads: CASSLAGTGQTPLHF. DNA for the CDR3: TGCGCCAGCAGCTTGGCCGGGACAGGCCAGACACCCCTCCACTTT.

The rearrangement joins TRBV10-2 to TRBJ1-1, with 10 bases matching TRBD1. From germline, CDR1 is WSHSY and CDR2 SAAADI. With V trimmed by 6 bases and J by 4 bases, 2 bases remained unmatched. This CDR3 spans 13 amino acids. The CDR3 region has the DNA TGCGCCAGCAGCGACAGGGGGCTCACTGAAGCTTTCTTT. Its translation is CASSDRGLTEAFF.

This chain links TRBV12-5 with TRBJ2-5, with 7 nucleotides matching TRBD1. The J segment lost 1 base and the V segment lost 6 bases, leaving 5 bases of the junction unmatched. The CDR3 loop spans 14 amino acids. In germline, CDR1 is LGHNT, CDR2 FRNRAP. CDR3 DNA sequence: TGTGCTAGTGGCCGGGACAGACTCCAAGAGACCCAGTACTTC. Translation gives CASGRDRLQETQYF.

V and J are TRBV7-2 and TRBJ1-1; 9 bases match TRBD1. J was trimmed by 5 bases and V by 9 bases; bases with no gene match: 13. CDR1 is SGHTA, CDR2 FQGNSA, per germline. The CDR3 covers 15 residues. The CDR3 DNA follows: TGTGCCAGGCCCCGAGCCGGGACAGGGCGTACTGAAGCTTTCTTT. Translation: CARPRAGTGRTEAFF.

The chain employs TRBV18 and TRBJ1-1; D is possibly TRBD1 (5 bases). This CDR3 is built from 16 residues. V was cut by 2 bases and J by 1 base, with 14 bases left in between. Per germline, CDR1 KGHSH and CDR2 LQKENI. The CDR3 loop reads CASSPRGQSPNTEAFF. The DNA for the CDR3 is TGTGCCAGCTCACCAAGGGGCCAGTCACCGAACACTGAAGCTTTCTTT. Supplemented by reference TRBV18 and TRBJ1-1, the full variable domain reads NAGVMQNPRHLVRRRGQEARLRCSPMKGHSHVYWYRQLPEEGLKFMVYLQKENIIDESGMPKERFSAEFPKEGPSILRIQQVVRGDSAAYFCASSPRGQSPNTEAFFGQGTRLTVV.

The CDR3 here is CASSLDNEQFF. The CDR3 nucleotides read TGTGCCAGCAGCCTAGACAATGAGCAGTTCTTC. V gene TRBV5-6 combines with J gene TRBJ2-1; D is unclear. The germline CDR1 and CDR2 sequences are SGHDT and YYEEEE. This CDR3 comprises 11 residues. Trimming took off 4 bases at V and 5 bases at J, with 4 bases between the two ends.

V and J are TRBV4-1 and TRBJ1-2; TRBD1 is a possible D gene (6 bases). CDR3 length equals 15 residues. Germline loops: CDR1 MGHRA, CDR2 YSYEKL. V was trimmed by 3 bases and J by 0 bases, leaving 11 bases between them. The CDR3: CASSQAWTANYGYTF. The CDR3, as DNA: TGCGCCAGCAGCCAGGCCTGGACAGCTAACTATGGCTACACCTTC.

The CDR3 loop reads CASSEDPNTEAFF. The CDR3 DNA sequence: TGCGCCAGCTCCGAGGATCCGAACACTGAAGCTTTCTTT. The V and J genes are TRBV5-1 and TRBJ1-1, with D hard to call. The CDR3 is made up of 13 amino acids. Germline-derived CDR1 and CDR2 are SGHRS and YFSETQ. V was pared by 7 bases and J by 1 base, with 11 bases between.

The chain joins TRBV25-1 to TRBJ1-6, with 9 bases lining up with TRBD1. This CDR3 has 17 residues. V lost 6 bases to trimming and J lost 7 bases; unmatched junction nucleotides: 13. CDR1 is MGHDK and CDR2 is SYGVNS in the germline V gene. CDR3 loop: CASREASSGTGNSPLHF. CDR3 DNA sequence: TGTGCCAGCAGAGAAGCTTCCTCCGGGACAGGGAATTCACCCCTCCACTTT.

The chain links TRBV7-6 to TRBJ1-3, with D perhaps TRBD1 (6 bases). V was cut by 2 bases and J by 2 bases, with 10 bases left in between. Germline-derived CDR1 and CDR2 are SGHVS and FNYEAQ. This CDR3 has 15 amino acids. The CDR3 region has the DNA TGTGCCAGCAGCTTATTGGGGGGGCCTGGAAACACCATATATTTT. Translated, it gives CASSLLGGPGNTIYF.

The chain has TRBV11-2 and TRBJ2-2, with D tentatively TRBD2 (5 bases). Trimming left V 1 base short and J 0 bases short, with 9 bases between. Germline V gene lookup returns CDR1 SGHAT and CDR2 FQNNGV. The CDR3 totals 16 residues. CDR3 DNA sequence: TGTGCCAGCAGCTTAGGGCTAGCAGCGAACACCGGGGAGCTGTTTTTT. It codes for CASSLGLAANTGELFF.

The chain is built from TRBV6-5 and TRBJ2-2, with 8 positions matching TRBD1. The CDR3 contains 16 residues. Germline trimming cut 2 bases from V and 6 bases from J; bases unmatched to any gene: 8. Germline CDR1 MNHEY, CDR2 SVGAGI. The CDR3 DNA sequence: TGTGCCAGCAGTTACCCTGGACAGGGAAGGTCCGGGGAGCTGTTTTTT. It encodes CASSYPGQGRSGELFF.

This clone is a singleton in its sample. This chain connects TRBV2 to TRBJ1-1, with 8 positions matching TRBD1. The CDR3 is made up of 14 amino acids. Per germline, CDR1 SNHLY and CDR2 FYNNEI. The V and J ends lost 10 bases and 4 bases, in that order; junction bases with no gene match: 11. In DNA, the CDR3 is TGTGCCACCTCTCCCGCAGGGGGCAGCACTGAAGCTTTCTTT. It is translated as CATSPAGGSTEAFF. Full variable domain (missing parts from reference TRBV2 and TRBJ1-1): EPEVTQTPSHQVTQMGQEVILRCVPISNHLYFYWYRQILGQKVEFLVSFYNNEISEKSEIFDDQFSVERPDGSNFTLKIRSTKLEDSAMYFCATSPAGGSTEAFFGQGTRLTVV.

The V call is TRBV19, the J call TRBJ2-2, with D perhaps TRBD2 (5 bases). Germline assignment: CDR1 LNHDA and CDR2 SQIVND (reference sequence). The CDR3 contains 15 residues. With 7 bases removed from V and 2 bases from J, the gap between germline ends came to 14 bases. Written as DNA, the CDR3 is TGTGCCAGTACCCGGAGGACCCTAAACACCGGGGAGCTGTTTTTT. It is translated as CASTRRTLNTGELFF.

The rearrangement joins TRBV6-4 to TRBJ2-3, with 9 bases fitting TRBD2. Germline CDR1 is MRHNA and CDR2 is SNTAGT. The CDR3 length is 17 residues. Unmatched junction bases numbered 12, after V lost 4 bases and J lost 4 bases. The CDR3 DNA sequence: TGTGCCAGCAGTGCGGCGGCGGCGGGGGGGCGGGCAGATACGCAGTATTTT. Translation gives CASSAAAAGGRADTQYF.

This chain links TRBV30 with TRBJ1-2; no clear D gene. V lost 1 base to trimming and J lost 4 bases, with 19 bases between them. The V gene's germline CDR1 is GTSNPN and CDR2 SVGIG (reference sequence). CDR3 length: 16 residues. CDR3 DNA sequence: TGTGCCTGGAGTGGCTTTTTCGGCAGGAAAACCTATGGCTACACCTTC. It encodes CAWSGFFGRKTYGYTF.

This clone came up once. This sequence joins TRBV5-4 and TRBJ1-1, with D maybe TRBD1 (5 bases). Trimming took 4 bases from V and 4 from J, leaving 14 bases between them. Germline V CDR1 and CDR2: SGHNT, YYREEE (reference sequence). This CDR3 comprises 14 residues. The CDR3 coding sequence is TGTGCCAGCAGCCCGCAGGGAGGCGGCACTGAAGCTTTCTTT. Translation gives CASSPQGGGTEAFF.

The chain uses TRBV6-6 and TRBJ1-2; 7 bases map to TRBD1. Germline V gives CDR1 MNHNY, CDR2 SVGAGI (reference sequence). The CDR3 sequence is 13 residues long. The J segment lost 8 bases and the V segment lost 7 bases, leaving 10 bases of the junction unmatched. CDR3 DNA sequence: TGTGCCAGCAACCACAACCAGGGGGGAGGCTACACCTTC. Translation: CASNHNQGGGYTF.